The sequence of this T cell receptor beta chain was determined in a study of blood T cell repertoires in COVID-19. Looking at the study overall: T cells, B-cell-depleted T cells, or PBMCs supplied cDNA or gDNA.

CDR1 SNHLY and CDR2 FYNNEI come from the germline V gene. This CDR3 spans 17 amino acids. V lost 5 bases and J lost 0; bases outside the gene matches: 5. This table comes from immunoSEQ multiplex PCR, and its TCRdb copy is limited to in-frame clones, with some not included. This sample yields just under 150,000 clones, of which around nine tenths are seen a single time; more than 6.5% belongs to the top ten. Input material: peripheral blood. The clonotype originates from a woman between 50 and 59 years old with active or convalescent COVID-19. This chain uses TRBV2 with TRBJ2-7; 15 bases line up with TRBD2. The CDR3 loop reads CASSTGTSGGSSYEQYF. As DNA, the CDR3 is TGTGCCAGCAGTACCGGGACTAGCGGGGGGTCCTCCTACGAGCAGTACTTC.